Listed here are 32 T cell receptor beta chains from one sample, sequenced in a study of T cell changes during pregnancy in multiple sclerosis. TCRdb's copy holds only in-frame clones and misses some; the assay was immunoSEQ multiplex PCR. The top ten hold 3% to 3.5% of the sample, which has 100,000 or so clones, around 90% seen once. The source material was peripheral blood, sampled in the second trimester of pregnancy. These receptors were collected from a female donor with multiple sclerosis, enrolled in a pregnancy study.

This clone was observed a single time. The genes are TRBV19 and TRBJ2-1, with D unclear. The CDR3 is 12 residues long. The V gene lost 1 base and the J gene lost 12 bases, with 10 bases spanning the gap. The germline V gene encodes CDR1 LNHDA and CDR2 SQIVND (reference sequence). The CDR3 reads CASSIGGPRQFF. The CDR3 DNA reads as TGTGCCAGTAGTATAGGCGGCCCTAGGCAGTTCTTC.

The chain couples TRBV7-9 to TRBJ1-1, with D hard to call. Trimming shortened V by 3 bases and J by 1 base, and 6 bases separated the two germline ends. Looked up from germline, CDR1 is SEHNR and CDR2 is FQNEAQ (reference sequence). The CDR3 runs to 13 residues. As DNA, the CDR3 is TGTGCCAGCAGCTTCCACTGGAACACTGAAGCTTTCTTT. This codes for CASSFHWNTEAFF.

This clone was seen just once. The V gene is TRBV30, the J gene TRBJ2-5, with D possibly matching TRBD2 (6 bases). In germline, CDR1 is GTSNPN, CDR2 SVGIG (reference sequence). This CDR3 is 14 amino acids long. Trimming took off 1 base at V and 3 bases at J, with 12 bases between the two ends. The CDR3 here is CAWSAGDSEETQYF. Written as DNA, the CDR3 is TGTGCCTGGAGTGCGGGGGACTCCGAAGAGACCCAGTACTTC.

V and J are TRBV5-4 and TRBJ2-5; a possible D gene is TRBD2 (6 bases). The CDR3 extends over 17 amino acids. The V end lost 3 bases, the J end lost 7 bases, and 25 bases lay between the germline ends. Germline V gene lookup returns CDR1 SGHNT and CDR2 YYREEE (reference sequence). CDR3 nucleotide sequence: TGTGCCAGCAGCTCCTCCCGTAGCGGAAACCTGGGGGGGACCCAGTACTTC. This translates into CASSSSRSGNLGGTQYF.

This chain joins TRBV5-1 and TRBJ2-7, with 11 bases that match TRBD2. Germline values: CDR1 SGHRS, CDR2 YFSETQ. The CDR3 spans 15 residues. V was clipped by 4 bases and J by 2 bases; unmatched bases: 5. CDR3 bases: TGCGCCAGCAGCGGGGGACTAGCGGATCCCTACGAGCAGTACTTC. Translated: CASSGGLADPYEQYF.

The chain has TRBV9 and TRBJ2-2, with no clear D. CDR1 and CDR2 from the germline V gene are SGDLS and YYNGEE. V dropped 0 bases and J dropped 6 bases, with 12 bases sitting between them. This CDR3 contains 15 residues. CDR3 DNA: TGTGCCAGCAGCGTAGTCCCCTTAGTTCCCGGGGAGCTGTTTTTT. The encoded protein is CASSVVPLVPGELFF.

The J gene is TRBJ1-4, the V gene TRBV30, with 7 bases identical to TRBD1. The length of the CDR3 is 13 residues. The junction had 7 bases not matched to a gene; V was cut back by 8 bases and J by 4 bases. Germline values: CDR1 GTSNPN, CDR2 SVGIG (reference sequence). In DNA, the CDR3 is TGTGCCCAGAAGGGGGCAGATAATGAAAAACTGTTTTTT. Translation gives CAQKGADNEKLFF.

The chain has TRBV6-9 and TRBJ2-5; 10 positions agree with TRBD1. The CDR3 is made up of 15 amino acids. Per the germline V gene, CDR1 is MNHGY and CDR2 is SVAAGI. The V segment lost 10 bases and the J segment 4 bases; nucleotides outside the gene matches: 12. The CDR3 DNA reads as TGTGCCACCAAGCCTAGGGACAGGGGAGGAGAGACCCAGTACTTC. Protein: CATKPRDRGGETQYF.

J is TRBJ2-2 and V is TRBV28; 15 nucleotides align to TRBD2. The ends lost 6 bases at V and 1 base at J; junction bases unmatched: 9. This CDR3 is built from 19 residues. The germline V gene encodes CDR1 MDHEN and CDR2 SYDVKM. This CDR3 is CASRLMGLAGGLNTGELFF. Written as DNA, the CDR3 is TGTGCCAGCAGACTAATGGGACTAGCGGGAGGCCTGAACACCGGGGAGCTGTTTTTT.

CDR3 coding DNA: TGTGCCAGTAGTACGGATAGCGGGAGGGCCAGTGAGCAGTTCTTC. This gives the protein CASSTDSGRASEQFF. V usage is TRBV19 and J usage is TRBJ2-1; 11 bases are a match to TRBD2. This CDR3 comprises 15 residues. The junction had 8 bases not matched to a gene; V was cut back by 4 bases and J by 9 bases. Germline-derived CDR1 and CDR2 are LNHDA and SQIVND (reference sequence).

J is TRBJ2-7 and V is TRBV7-2; 9 nucleotides agree with TRBD2. The CDR3 spans 14 residues. The V gene end was trimmed by 5 bases and the J gene end by 5 bases; junction bases not matched to a gene: 7. Germline lookup yields CDR1 SGHTA and CDR2 FQGNSA. The CDR3 DNA reads TGTGCCAGCAGCCCAGGGACTAGCCACAACGAGCAGTACTTC. Protein product: CASSPGTSHNEQYF.

The CDR3 region is CASSITHRGEGYTF. DNA for the CDR3: TGTGCCAGTAGTATAACCCACAGGGGAGAAGGCTACACCTTC. The rearrangement links TRBV19 to TRBJ1-2; TRBD1 agrees at 7 bases. CDR1 and CDR2 from the germline V gene are LNHDA and SQIVND (reference sequence). The length of the CDR3 is 14 residues. With 2 bases clipped from V and 8 bases from J, the junction kept 8 bases outside the gene matches.

This clone was observed a single time. This rearrangement joins TRBV4-3 to TRBJ2-7; 7 positions match TRBD1. Germline CDR1 and CDR2: LGHNA and YSLEER. V gave up 0 bases and J gave up 2 bases; unmatched junction bases: 4. CDR3 size: 15 residues. CDR3 protein: CASSQDRDRPYEQYF. In DNA form, the CDR3 reads TGCGCCAGCAGCCAAGACCGGGACAGACCCTACGAGCAGTACTTC.

The rearrangement uses TRBV29-1 and TRBJ2-1, with 10 nucleotides matching TRBD2. Germline V gene lookup returns CDR1 SQVTM and CDR2 ANQGSEA. The CDR3 consists of 14 residues. Trimming at V came to 5 bases and at J to 12 bases, leaving 13 bases not matched to a gene. Here the CDR3 reads CSVLTSGPGGVQFF. The DNA for the CDR3 is TGCAGCGTTCTGACTAGCGGGCCGGGTGGGGTGCAGTTCTTC.

The rearrangement joins TRBV7-2 to TRBJ2-4; 9 positions agree with TRBD1. This CDR3 is 15 amino acids long. CDR1 SGHTA and CDR2 FQGNSA come from the germline V gene. V lost 6 bases to trimming and J lost 3 bases; unmatched junction nucleotides: 6. The CDR3 coding sequence is TGTGCCAGCAGTTCTACGGGACAGGGCAAAAACATTCAGTACTTC. It codes for CASSSTGQGKNIQYF.

The CDR3 here is CASSFLAANNEQFF. CDR3 DNA sequence: TGTGCCAGCAGTTTTCTAGCGGCCAACAATGAGCAGTTCTTC. This rearrangement joins TRBV28 to TRBJ2-1; 7 bases fit TRBD2. This CDR3 is 14 amino acids long. V dropped 3 bases and J dropped 5; count of bases not matched to a gene: 4. The germline gives CDR1 MDHEN, CDR2 SYDVKM.

The CDR3 loop is CASSSGGIANTGELFF. The CDR3 DNA reads TGCGCCAGCAGCAGCGGAGGGATTGCGAACACCGGGGAGCTGTTTTTT. V is TRBV5-1 and J is TRBJ2-2; D perhaps matches TRBD2 (6 bases). This CDR3 comprises 16 residues. In germline, CDR1 is SGHRS, CDR2 YFSETQ. Between the trimmed V and J ends, which lost 4 bases and 0 bases, there was a span of 13 bases.

The DNA of the CDR3 is TGTGCCACCCGGACAGTTCCTAACTATGGCTACACCTTC. Translated: CATRTVPNYGYTF. This chain uses TRBV6-5 with TRBJ1-2, with D maybe TRBD1 (6 bases). V lost 10 bases, J lost 0 bases, and 12 bases lay in between. The CDR3 contains 13 residues. Looked up from germline, CDR1 is MNHEY and CDR2 is SVGAGI.

The chain couples TRBV4-2 to TRBJ1-4; TRBD1 agrees at 7 bases. From germline, CDR1 is LGHNA and CDR2 YNFKEQ. The CDR3 runs to 13 residues. The ends lost 4 bases at V and 7 bases at J; junction bases unmatched: 3. CDR3 DNA sequence: TGTGCCAGCAGCCCTGACAGGGCTGAAAAACTGTTTTTT. Amino acids: CASSPDRAEKLFF.

The CDR3 DNA reads TGTGCCAGCAGCAAAAGTTGTCGGACAACCTTATCCACAGATACGCAGTATTTT. Its translation is CASSKSCRTTLSTDTQYF. The rearrangement uses TRBV21-1 and TRBJ2-3; the table gives TRBD1 as D, unverified against the DNA. TRBV21-1 is flagged as a pseudogene. This CDR3 contains 18 residues.

CDR3 amino acids: CASSLGSEFYVEKLFF. The CDR3, as DNA: TGCGCCAGCAGCTTGGGATCGGAGTTCTACGTTGAAAAACTGTTTTTT. The chain combines TRBV5-1 with TRBJ1-4, with D uncertain. CDR1 is SGHRS and CDR2 is YFSETQ in the germline V gene. Trimming took 0 bases from V and 7 from J, leaving 16 bases between them. CDR3 length: 16 residues. Full variable domain (outside the CDR3, taken from reference TRBV5-1 and TRBJ1-4): KAGVTQTPRYLIKTRGQQVTLSCSPISGHRSVSWYQQTPGQGLQFLFEYFSETQRNKGNFPGRFSGRQFSNSRSEMNVSTLELGDSALYLCASSLGSEFYVEKLFFGSGTQLSVL.

This chain joins TRBV7-8 and TRBJ1-1; D is unresolved. The CDR3 length is 15 residues. Trimming cost V 5 bases and J 0 bases, with 13 bases left between them. The V gene's germline CDR1 is SGHVS and CDR2 FQNEAQ. CDR3 nucleotide sequence: TGTGCCAGCAGCGGTGCGGGCGAGCTGAACACTGAAGCTTTCTTT. Residues: CASSGAGELNTEAFF. Variable domain in full (rest from reference TRBV7-8 and TRBJ1-1): GAGVSQSPRYKVAKRGQDVALRCDPISGHVSLFWYQQALGQGPEFLTYFQNEAQLDKSGLPSDRFFAERPEGSVSTLKIQRTQQEDSAVYLCASSGAGELNTEAFFGQGTRLTVV.

This clone appeared a single time. This chain connects TRBV9 to TRBJ2-1; 8 bases match TRBD1. V shed 3 bases, J shed 0 bases, and the junction held 5 bases outside the gene matches. Per germline, CDR1 SGDLS and CDR2 YYNGEE. The CDR3 covers 16 residues. CDR3 nucleotide sequence: TGTGCCAGCAGCGCAACAGGGACAGGCTCCTACAATGAGCAGTTCTTC. It codes for CASSATGTGSYNEQFF.

V gene TRBV10-3 combines with J gene TRBJ2-3, with unresolved D. V dropped 2 bases and J dropped 4 bases, with 16 bases sitting between them. This CDR3 contains 16 residues. The V gene's germline CDR1 is ENHRY and CDR2 SYGVKD. The CDR3 DNA is TGTGCCATCAGTGAGCCGCGGATAAGGTTGTCAGATACGCAGTATTTT. Amino acid sequence: CAISEPRIRLSDTQYF.

This sequence joins TRBV19 and TRBJ1-5; D possibly corresponds to TRBD1 (5 bases). The germline V gene has CDR1 LNHDA and CDR2 SQIVND (reference sequence). Trimming took 2 bases from V and 5 from J, leaving 13 bases between them. CDR3 size: 15 residues. The chain's CDR3 is CASSIQGMRYQPQHF. For the CDR3, the DNA is TGTGCCAGTAGTATACAGGGTATGAGGTATCAGCCCCAGCATTTT.

With regard to this clone: One junction end does not reproduce the germline sequence, and a read error may be involved. J is TRBJ2-1 and V is TRBV6-1; 8 positions match TRBD2. CDR3 length: 15 residues. The germline V gene has CDR1 MNHNS and CDR2 SASEGT. The CDR3 sequence: CAGRTIAGSNNEQFF. The CDR3 region has the DNA TGTGCCGGCAGAACTATAGCGGGATCGAACAATGAGCAGTTCTTC.

V usage is TRBV28 and J usage is TRBJ2-3; 9 bases are a match to TRBD2. The CDR3 runs 18 residues. Trimming took 5 bases from V and 0 from J; bases not matched to a gene: 12. CDR1 MDHEN and CDR2 SYDVKM come from the germline V gene. This CDR3 is CASSPPAAGGNSTDTQYF. In DNA form, the CDR3 reads TGTGCCAGCAGTCCCCCCGCGGCGGGAGGGAATAGCACAGATACGCAGTATTTT.

This chain uses TRBV7-2 with TRBJ2-7; 8 bases fit TRBD1. Unmatched junction bases numbered 12, after V lost 5 bases and J lost 3 bases. The germline gives CDR1 SGHTA, CDR2 FQGNSA. The CDR3 is 16 residues long. The CDR3 coding sequence is TGTGCCAGCAGCCCGCTGACAGGGGCAGGGAGCTACGAGCAGTACTTC. This encodes CASSPLTGAGSYEQYF.

A few counts support this clone. The CDR3 spells CASSLTGYEQYF. The DNA for the CDR3 is TGTGCCAGCAGCTTAACAGGTTACGAGCAGTACTTC. The chain joins TRBV11-2 to TRBJ2-7; D perhaps matches TRBD1 (5 bases). Trimming took off 2 bases at V and 4 bases at J, with 6 bases between the two ends. Germline V gene data show CDR1 as SGHAT and CDR2 as FQNNGV. The CDR3 is 12 residues long.

Only one count was recorded for this clone. V usage is TRBV4-1 and J usage is TRBJ1-1; weak D call: TRBD1 (6 bases). Trimming took 1 base from V and 4 from J, leaving 10 bases between them. Per the germline V gene, CDR1 is MGHRA and CDR2 is YSYEKL. The CDR3 extends over 14 amino acids. CDR3 amino acids: CASSQVLGATEAFF. The DNA for the CDR3 is TGCGCCAGCAGCCAAGTGCTGGGGGCCACTGAAGCTTTCTTT.

The rearrangement uses TRBV6-1 and TRBJ1-3; 8 nucleotides align to TRBD1. V lost 5 bases, J lost 2 bases, and 5 bases stayed unmatched. Germline CDR1 reads MNHNS; CDR2 reads SASEGT. This CDR3 has 15 residues. The CDR3 DNA sequence: TGTGCCAGCAGTATCAGGACAGGGCCTGGAAACACCATATATTTT. Translation: CASSIRTGPGNTIYF.

This rearrangement joins TRBV7-9 to TRBJ2-7, with D possibly being TRBD2 (6 bases). The V gene's germline CDR1 is SEHNR and CDR2 FQNEAQ (reference sequence). Trimming stripped 3 bases from V and 1 base from J, with 13 bases between. This CDR3 has 15 amino acids. CDR3 nucleotide sequence: TGTGCCAGCAGCTTGTATCCCGGGAGTTCCTACGAGCAGTACTTC. Translated: CASSLYPGSSYEQYF.